The 19 T cell receptor beta chains below come from one sample, sequenced in a study of vaccination effects on CD4 cells after COVID-19. Once cultured for about 9 days, the cells underwent separation to obtain CD4+ T cells. These receptors' targets are unknown. Sequenced by immunoSEQ multiplex PCR; TCRdb stores in-frame clones only, minus some. Among about 35,000 clones listed, 65% to 70% were seen once. The material sequenced was CD4+ T cells from PBMCs cultured without peptide, taken before COVID-19 vaccination. All receptors come from a human donor who received a COVID-19 vaccine.

This clone was seen a few times. The CDR3 is CASREQGNTEAFF. For the CDR3, the DNA is TGTGCCAGCAGGGAACAGGGGAACACTGAAGCTTTCTTT. The rearrangement joins TRBV12-3 or TRBV12-4 to TRBJ1-1, with a tentative D call TRBD1 (6 bases). The V gene lost 6 bases and the J gene lost 1 base, with 9 bases spanning the gap. This CDR3 has 13 amino acids.

V and J are TRBV6-6 and TRBJ2-1; D unresolved. CDR3 length equals 15 residues. The V end was cut by 2 bases, the J end by 0 bases, with 8 bases between. Germline loops: CDR1 MNHNY, CDR2 SVGAGI (reference sequence). Here the CDR3 DNA reads TGTGCCAGCAGTTACGAGCTGAGCTCCTACAATGAGCAGTTCTTC. Translated, it gives CASSYELSSYNEQFF.

This clone appeared once. The J gene is TRBJ1-2, the V gene TRBV15, with 10 bases identical to TRBD1. The V gene end was trimmed by 5 bases and the J gene end by 5 bases; junction bases not matched to a gene: 5. In germline, CDR1 is LNHNV, CDR2 YYDKDF (reference sequence). CDR3 length equals 14 residues. The CDR3 coding sequence is TGTGCCACCAGCCCCCGGGACAGGGGATATGGCTACACCTTC. Residues: CATSPRDRGYGYTF.

The rearrangement joins TRBV7-9 to TRBJ1-2; 8 nucleotides line up with TRBD1. J lost 8 bases, V lost 4 bases, and 6 bases had no gene match. CDR1 is SEHNR and CDR2 is FQNEAQ in the germline V gene (reference sequence). The CDR3 covers 13 residues. The CDR3 bases are TGTGCCAGCAGCTACCAGGGGGCCGGGGGCTACACCTTC. Translated, it gives CASSYQGAGGYTF.

This clone is a singleton in its sample. This chain uses TRBV2 with TRBJ2-1; D may correspond to TRBD1 or TRBD2 (5 bases each). The CDR3 contains 13 residues. The germline gives CDR1 SNHLY, CDR2 FYNNEI. Trimming cost V 5 bases and J 5 bases, with 10 bases left between them. The DNA of the CDR3 is TGTGCCAGCAGTCCGGGGCCCAACAATGAGCAGTTCTTC. It translates to CASSPGPNNEQFF.

This rearrangement joins TRBV5-1 to TRBJ2-1; D is undetermined. V was cut by 0 bases and J by 9 bases, with 4 bases left in between. The CDR3 runs to 11 residues. Germline V gene lookup returns CDR1 SGHRS and CDR2 YFSETQ. CDR3: CASSLEFEQFF. Here the CDR3 DNA reads TGCGCCAGCAGCTTGGAATTTGAGCAGTTCTTC.

J is TRBJ2-3 and V is TRBV4-1; 16 bases fit TRBD2. Losses at the gene ends were 2 bases for V and 2 bases for J; bases not matched to a gene: 7. Per the germline V gene, CDR1 is MGHRA and CDR2 is YSYEKL. The CDR3 totals 19 residues. The chain's CDR3 is CASSQKGLAGGPDTDTQYF. CDR3 coding DNA: TGCGCCAGCAGCCAAAAGGGACTAGCGGGGGGGCCGGACACAGATACGCAGTATTTT.

The chain employs TRBV5-1 and TRBJ1-1, with no clear D. The length of the CDR3 is 13 residues. Germline CDR1 and CDR2: SGHRS and YFSETQ. V was clipped by 4 bases and J by 1 base, with 8 bases between them. In nucleotides, the CDR3 is TGCGCCAGCAGCCGGGAACAGAACACTGAAGCTTTCTTT. This sequence encodes CASSREQNTEAFF.

The V gene is TRBV5-4, the J gene TRBJ1-3; no reliable D call. Germline loops: CDR1 SGHNT, CDR2 YYREEE (reference sequence). This CDR3 comprises 16 residues. Trimming removed 4 bases at V and 3 bases at J, with 17 bases between. CDR3 DNA: TGTGCCAGCAGCCACGGGCTGGGGAGGGATGGAAACACCATATATTTT. As protein: CASSHGLGRDGNTIYF.

The chain carries TRBV4-1 and TRBJ2-1; TRBD2 agrees at 8 bases. After removal of 0 bases from V and 9 bases from J, the junction contained 16 bases not matched to a gene. The CDR3 is 18 amino acids. Germline CDR1 and CDR2: MGHRA and YSYEKL. CDR3 coding DNA: TGCGCCAGCAGCCAAGATCAGTGGAGCGGGAGAAGGGGCGGTGAGCAGTTCTTC. It codes for CASSQDQWSGRRGGEQFF.

A few counts support this clone. V and J are TRBV3-1 (or the pseudogene TRBV3-2) and TRBJ2-7, with D possibly being TRBD1 (5 bases). Germline V gene sequence: CDR1 LGHDT, CDR2 YNNKEL (reference sequence). The V and J ends lost 4 bases and 0 bases respectively, with 13 bases between them. This CDR3 has 15 amino acids. CDR3 sequence: CASSLGASSSYEQYF. In nucleotides, the CDR3 is TGTGCCAGCAGCCTAGGGGCCTCGAGCTCCTACGAGCAGTACTTC.

The V and J genes are TRBV4-1 and TRBJ2-2, with 7 positions matching TRBD2. Germline CDR1 reads MGHRA; CDR2 reads YSYEKL. Germline trimming cut 2 bases from V and 5 bases from J; bases unmatched to any gene: 11. The CDR3 is made up of 17 amino acids. Written as DNA, the CDR3 is TGCGCCAGCAGCCAACATGTGGGAGGGCGTGGAACCGGGGAGCTGTTTTTT. Amino acid sequence: CASSQHVGGRGTGELFF.

This clone came up a few times. The chain is built from TRBV5-1 and TRBJ1-1; a possible D gene is TRBD1 (6 bases). The CDR3 length is 15 residues. V dropped 2 bases and J dropped 5 bases, with 16 bases sitting between them. Germline CDR1 reads SGHRS; CDR2 reads YFSETQ. The CDR3 DNA reads as TGCGCCAGCAGCTTCAACGGACAGTTCGCAACTGAAGCTTTCTTT. Translated, it gives CASSFNGQFATEAFF.

The rearrangement uses TRBV3-1 (or the pseudogene TRBV3-2) and TRBJ1-2; TRBD1 is a possible D gene (6 bases). This CDR3 comprises 13 residues. Trimming left V 5 bases short and J 7 bases short, with 14 bases between. Per germline, CDR1 LGHDT and CDR2 YNNKEL (reference sequence). CDR3 sequence: CASSSTEGGGYTF. DNA for the CDR3: TGTGCCAGCAGCTCGACAGAGGGGGGTGGCTACACCTTC.

The rearrangement joins TRBV14 to TRBJ1-1; D remains ambiguous. The CDR3 consists of 13 residues. The V gene's germline CDR1 is SGHDN and CDR2 FVKESK. V was trimmed by 4 bases and J by 1 base, leaving 7 bases between them. The CDR3 region is CASSPGRNTEAFF. CDR3 sequence (DNA): TGTGCCAGCAGCCCTGGAAGGAACACTGAAGCTTTCTTT.

The rearrangement uses TRBV6-5 and TRBJ1-2; the match to TRBD1 covers 12 bases. V shed 10 bases, J shed 7 bases, and the junction held 10 bases outside the gene matches. Germline V gene data show CDR1 as MNHEY and CDR2 as SVGAGI. The CDR3 contains 14 residues. CDR3 protein: CAISSGQGAPGYTF. CDR3 in DNA: TGTGCCATCTCTTCGGGACAGGGGGCGCCTGGCTACACCTTC.

The CDR3 reads CASSLDSFLLGYTF. The CDR3 DNA sequence: TGTGCCAGCAGCCTCGACAGCTTTCTACTCGGCTACACCTTC. V gene TRBV2 combines with J gene TRBJ1-2; a possible D gene is TRBD1 (5 bases). CDR1 is SNHLY, CDR2 FYNNEI, per germline. V lost 6 bases to trimming and J lost 8 bases, with 19 bases between them. The CDR3 length is 14 residues.

This rearrangement joins TRBV12-3 or TRBV12-4 to TRBJ2-7; D is tentatively TRBD1 or TRBD2 (7 bases each). This CDR3 is built from 13 residues. Trimming took 4 bases from V and 6 from J, leaving 13 bases between them. CDR3 DNA: TGTGCCAGCAGTTCAGGGGGGGTAGTCGAGCAGTACTTC. It specifies CASSSGGVVEQYF.

The rearrangement links TRBV10-2 to TRBJ2-1; TRBD2 aligns across 10 bases. This CDR3 comprises 15 residues. Germline loops: CDR1 WSHSY, CDR2 SAAADI. V lost 8 bases, J lost 0 bases, and 4 bases stayed unmatched. DNA of the CDR3: TGCGCCAGCTCCACTAGCGGGGCCTCCTACAATGAGCAGTTCTTC. Amino acid sequence: CASSTSGASYNEQFF.